The T cell receptor (beta chain) described here comes from a study of blood T cell repertoires in COVID-19. Trimming left V 3 bases short and J 4 bases short, with 16 bases between. Germline V gene data show CDR1 as SGHRS and CDR2 as YFSETQ. This CDR3 comprises 15 residues. Assay used: immunoSEQ multiplex PCR; TCRdb lists only in-frame clones, some missing. The table shows 200,000 or so clones, with 89% occurring only once. The material sequenced was PBMCs or T cells enriched from blood (not recorded which). This receptor was identified in a woman aged 40 to 50 with acute COVID-19. The chain combines TRBV5-1 with TRBJ1-2; tentative D call: TRBD1 (5 bases). The CDR3 is CASSYRHGGGYGYTF. CDR3 nucleotides: TGCGCCAGCAGCTATCGACACGGGGGTGGCTATGGCTACACCTTC.